One sample yielded the 27 T cell receptor beta chains listed below, sequenced in a study of CD8 T cells in Susac syndrome. Random hexamers were used to reverse transcribe an amount of roughly 0.45 to 1 ug RNA. MiXCR was run by TCRdb on the immunoSEQ multiplex PCR reads, yielding one entry per CDR3 protein. The data contain 160,000 or so distinct CDR3 sequences, 92% of them seen just once; the ten biggest clones take up roughly 0.08%. Sequenced: CD4+ T cells from PBMCs. Receptor source: a human donor in good health.

The chain uses TRBV20-1 and TRBJ2-5; D remains ambiguous. Germline CDR1 DFQATT, CDR2 SNEGSKA (reference sequence). This CDR3 spans 14 amino acids. V shed 0 bases and J shed 2 bases, with 10 bases lying between them. The CDR3 loop is CSARDVLTQETQYF. CDR3 bases: TGCAGTGCTAGAGATGTCCTGACACAAGAGACCCAGTACTTC.

This rearrangement joins TRBV5-1 to TRBJ2-4; the D gene could be TRBD1 or TRBD2 (6 bases each). The CDR3 is made up of 13 amino acids. V was clipped by 7 bases and J by 8 bases, with 16 bases between them. Germline V gene lookup returns CDR1 SGHRS and CDR2 YFSETQ. The CDR3 DNA is TGCGCCAGCCGGGGGAAAGGGGGAGACATTCAGTACTTC. This translates into CASRGKGGDIQYF. Full variable domain (rest looked up from reference TRBV5-1 and TRBJ2-4): KAGVTQTPRYLIKTRGQQVTLSCSPISGHRSVSWYQQTPGQGLQFLFEYFSETQRNKGNFPGRFSGRQFSNSRSEMNVSTLELGDSALYLCASRGKGGDIQYFGAGTRLSVL.

The chain uses TRBV30 and TRBJ1-6, with D tentatively TRBD1 (5 bases). Germline V gives CDR1 GTSNPN, CDR2 SVGIG (reference sequence). The CDR3 loop spans 13 amino acids. V was shortened by 4 bases and J by 9 bases, with 13 bases between the two germline ends. The CDR3 region is CAWTWGRRSPLHF. CDR3 bases: TGTGCCTGGACCTGGGGACGGCGTTCACCCCTCCACTTT.

V gene TRBV18 combines with J gene TRBJ2-1; TRBD1 matches 8 bases. Germline loops: CDR1 KGHSH, CDR2 LQKENI. Trimming at V came to 6 bases and at J to 0 bases, leaving 4 bases not matched to a gene. The CDR3 sequence is 15 residues long. CDR3 in amino acids: CASSPGQGSYNEQFF. As DNA, the CDR3 is TGTGCCAGCTCCCCCGGACAGGGCTCCTACAATGAGCAGTTCTTC.

This chain joins TRBV29-1 and TRBJ1-1; D remains ambiguous. This CDR3 contains 13 residues. V lost 3 bases, J lost 1 base, and 9 bases lay in between. The germline CDR1 and CDR2 sequences are SQVTM and ANQGSEA. The CDR3 nucleotides read TGCAGCGTTGATGAGGCGCAGAACACTGAAGCTTTCTTT. Residues: CSVDEAQNTEAFF. The whole variable domain, remainder taken from reference TRBV29-1 and TRBJ1-1, is SAVISQKPSRDICQRGTSLTIQCQVDSQVTMMFWYRQQPGQSLTLIATANQGSEATYESGFVIDKFPISRPNLTFSTLTVSNMSPEDSSIYLCSVDEAQNTEAFFGQGTRLTVV.

The gene calls are TRBV9 and TRBJ2-3, with D possibly matching TRBD1 (7 bases). Looked up from germline, CDR1 is SGDLS and CDR2 is YYNGEE. The CDR3 has 12 amino acids. V lost 6 bases, J lost 6 bases, and 11 bases lay in between. The CDR3 loop reads CASKGAGDTQYF. The CDR3, as DNA: TGTGCCAGCAAGGGGGCGGGGGATACGCAGTATTTT.

This chain connects TRBV29-1 to TRBJ2-3; 9 bases align to TRBD1. Germline CDR1 is SQVTM and CDR2 is ANQGSEA. The CDR3 has 13 amino acids. The V segment lost 7 bases and the J segment 1 base; nucleotides outside the gene matches: 3. The CDR3 DNA follows: TGCAGCGGACGGACAGGGGGCACAGATACGCAGTATTTT. It yields the protein CSGRTGGTDTQYF.

This rearrangement joins TRBV7-2 to TRBJ1-2, with D possibly TRBD1 on 5 matching bases. Germline-derived CDR1 and CDR2 are SGHTA and FQGNSA. The CDR3 runs to 15 residues. Trimming cost V 1 base and J 4 bases, with 13 bases left between them. As DNA, the CDR3 is TGTGCCAGCAGCTTAGAAGGGGACGCCAGCTATGGCTACACCTTC. Amino acid sequence: CASSLEGDASYGYTF.

The chain is built from TRBV18 and TRBJ1-1; 11 positions match TRBD1. After removal of 4 bases from V and 1 base from J, the junction contained 11 bases not matched to a gene. Germline CDR1 is KGHSH and CDR2 is LQKENI. The length of the CDR3 is 18 residues. CDR3 coding DNA: TGTGCCAGCTCACTTACACCGGGACAGGGGGGACGGAACACTGAAGCTTTCTTT. This translates into CASSLTPGQGGRNTEAFF.

This chain connects TRBV7-2 to TRBJ2-2; a weak D match, TRBD2 (6 bases). The V end lost 6 bases, the J end lost 2 bases, and 10 bases lay between the germline ends. Looked up from germline, CDR1 is SGHTA and CDR2 is FQGNSA. The CDR3 sequence is 14 residues long. The CDR3 region has the DNA TGTGCCAGCAGACCCGGGGGTAACACCGGGGAGCTGTTTTTT. Translated: CASRPGGNTGELFF.

V and J are TRBV7-9 and TRBJ1-5; 8 bases align to TRBD1. The CDR3 runs 15 residues. Unmatched junction bases numbered 7, after V lost 3 bases and J lost 6 bases. CDR1 is SEHNR, CDR2 FQNEAQ, per germline (reference sequence). The CDR3, as DNA: TGTGCCAGCAGCTTCGGACAGGGCCTAGGTCAGCCCCAGCATTTT. Protein sequence: CASSFGQGLGQPQHF.

This chain uses TRBV25-1 with TRBJ2-5; possibly TRBD1 for D (6 bases). CDR1 is MGHDK, CDR2 SYGVNS, per germline. The CDR3 totals 13 residues. Between the trimmed V and J ends, which lost 7 bases and 4 bases, there was a span of 13 bases. The CDR3, as DNA: TGTGCCAGCAAGACACAGGGTAGAGAGACCCAGTACTTC. Amino acid sequence: CASKTQGRETQYF. The entire variable domain, with the rest obtained from reference TRBV25-1 and TRBJ2-5, is as follows: EADIYQTPRYLVIGTGKKITLECSQTMGHDKMYWYQQDPGMELHLIHYSYGVNSTEKGDLSSESTVSRIRTEHFPLTLESARPSHTSQYLCASKTQGRETQYFGPGTRLLVL.

V and J are TRBV5-1 and TRBJ2-2; no definite D call. CDR1 is SGHRS and CDR2 is YFSETQ in the germline V gene. Trimming took 4 bases from V and 5 from J, leaving 15 bases between them. The length of the CDR3 is 15 residues. The CDR3 sequence: CASSPMARTTGELFF. As DNA, the CDR3 is TGCGCCAGCAGCCCAATGGCCCGGACGACCGGGGAGCTGTTTTTT.

The chain has TRBV18 and TRBJ1-6; D remains unclear. Germline lookup yields CDR1 KGHSH and CDR2 LQKENI. This CDR3 has 15 amino acids. Trimming shortened V by 2 bases and J by 1 base, and 6 bases separated the two germline ends. CDR3 in DNA: TGTGCCAGCTCACCAGGGCAGTCCTATAATTCACCCCTCCACTTT. This encodes CASSPGQSYNSPLHF.

This clonotype was recorded only once. This chain connects TRBV24-1 to TRBJ1-2, with D uncertain. The CDR3 sequence is 13 residues long. Germline V lookup: CDR1 KGHDR, CDR2 SFDVKD. Trimming shortened V by 3 bases and J by 4 bases, and 8 bases separated the two germline ends. The CDR3 DNA reads as TGTGCCACCAGTGATGAGACTGGCTATGGCTACACCTTC. Its protein is CATSDETGYGYTF.

This clonotype was observed a few times. The CDR3 DNA reads TGCAGTGCTCTCCCCCCGACAGGGGCCGACGAGCAGTACTTC. It yields the protein CSALPPTGADEQYF. V gene TRBV20-1 combines with J gene TRBJ2-7; TRBD1 matches 8 bases. Germline V gives CDR1 DFQATT, CDR2 SNEGSKA (reference sequence). The CDR3 runs 14 residues. V gave up 5 bases and J gave up 5 bases; unmatched junction bases: 11.

V is TRBV3-1 and J is TRBJ2-1; weak D call: TRBD2 (6 bases). Trimming stripped 1 base from V and 6 bases from J, with 13 bases between. The CDR3 totals 15 residues. The germline V gene encodes CDR1 LGHDT and CDR2 YNNKEL (reference sequence). Written as DNA, the CDR3 is TGTGCCAGCAGCCAAGGTAGCGGCCTGCGCAATGAGCAGTTCTTC. Amino acid sequence: CASSQGSGLRNEQFF.

The rearrangement uses TRBV18 and TRBJ1-1, with 7 bases matching TRBD1. V lost 6 bases to trimming and J lost 1 base; unmatched junction nucleotides: 11. Per the germline V gene, CDR1 is KGHSH and CDR2 is LQKENI. CDR3 length: 16 amino acids. CDR3 protein: CASSHDREWENTEAFF. The CDR3 DNA reads as TGTGCCAGCTCCCACGACAGGGAGTGGGAGAACACTGAAGCTTTCTTT.

The chain is built from TRBV19 and TRBJ1-4; a possible D gene is TRBD1 (6 bases). The CDR3 contains 14 residues. Germline V gives CDR1 LNHDA, CDR2 SQIVND (reference sequence). The V end lost 7 bases, the J end lost 0 bases, and 9 bases lay between the germline ends. In nucleotides, the CDR3 is TGTGCCAGTACCAACAGGGCAACTAATGAAAAACTGTTTTTT. Its protein is CASTNRATNEKLFF.

The chain uses TRBV5-1 and TRBJ2-5; TRBD1 is a possible D gene (6 bases). Germline-derived CDR1 and CDR2 are SGHRS and YFSETQ. With 4 bases removed from V and 7 bases from J, the gap between germline ends came to 14 bases. The CDR3 length is 13 residues. CDR3 loop: CASSPRDTGTQYF. In nucleotides, the CDR3 is TGCGCCAGCAGCCCCCGGGACACCGGGACCCAGTACTTC.

This rearrangement joins TRBV7-2 to TRBJ1-2; the D gene is possibly TRBD1 (5 bases). From germline, CDR1 is SGHTA and CDR2 FQGNSA. Between the trimmed V and J ends, which lost 6 bases and 4 bases, there was a span of 15 bases. The CDR3 sequence is 14 residues long. CDR3 DNA sequence: TGTGCCAGCAGGCTGTCAGGGAGTTCCTATGGCTACACCTTC. Its translation is CASRLSGSSYGYTF.

The genes are TRBV7-2 and TRBJ2-1; no definite D call. Germline CDR1 reads SGHTA; CDR2 reads FQGNSA. The CDR3 has 13 residues. The V end lost 5 bases, the J end lost 6 bases, and 11 bases lay between the germline ends. The CDR3 nucleotides read TGTGCCAGCAGCGTACTAAGTTTCAATGAGCAGTTCTTC. Translated: CASSVLSFNEQFF.

This chain connects TRBV29-1 to TRBJ2-7, with 7 nucleotides matching TRBD1. Germline V CDR1 and CDR2: SQVTM, ANQGSEA. Trimming cost V 5 bases and J 0 bases; bases outside gene matches: 1. This CDR3 region has 12 residues. For the CDR3, the DNA is TGCAGCGTTCGGGACAGCTCCTACGAGCAGTACTTC. It translates to CSVRDSSYEQYF.

The chain is built from TRBV7-2 and TRBJ1-5; 7 bases line up with TRBD1. CDR3 length equals 15 residues. Germline CDR1 SGHTA, CDR2 FQGNSA. J gave up 5 bases and V 3 bases, and 7 bases lay outside the gene matches. The CDR3 region is CASSLIQGIDQPQHF. CDR3 nucleotides: TGTGCCAGCAGCTTGATACAGGGGATCGATCAGCCCCAGCATTTT.

This chain links TRBV7-9 with TRBJ1-1, with D perhaps matching TRBD1 (6 bases). Trimming removed 5 bases at V and 4 bases at J, with 14 bases between. Germline V gene lookup returns CDR1 SEHNR and CDR2 FQNEAQ (reference sequence). There are 14 residues in the CDR3. CDR3 region: CASSPGGHFTEAFF. For the CDR3, the DNA is TGTGCCAGCAGCCCCGGGGGCCATTTCACTGAAGCTTTCTTT.

The chain is built from TRBV10-2 and TRBJ2-2; 10 positions agree with TRBD1. The CDR3 spans 18 residues. The germline CDR1 and CDR2 sequences are WSHSY and SAAADI. V was clipped by 9 bases and J by 2 bases; unmatched bases: 15. The chain's CDR3 is CASSGQGSYVLNTGELFF. The CDR3 nucleotides are TGCGCCAGTTCGGGACAGGGGTCCTACGTACTTAACACCGGGGAGCTGTTTTTT.

The V and J genes are TRBV20-1 and TRBJ2-7; D perhaps matches TRBD1 (6 bases). The CDR3 consists of 15 residues. CDR1 and CDR2 (germline): DFQATT, SNEGSKA (reference sequence). Trimming removed 0 bases from V and 4 bases from J, with 16 bases in between. CDR3 in DNA: TGCAGTGCTAGAGACCTGCTGAGGACAGCGTACGAGCAGTACTTC. This gives the protein CSARDLLRTAYEQYF.